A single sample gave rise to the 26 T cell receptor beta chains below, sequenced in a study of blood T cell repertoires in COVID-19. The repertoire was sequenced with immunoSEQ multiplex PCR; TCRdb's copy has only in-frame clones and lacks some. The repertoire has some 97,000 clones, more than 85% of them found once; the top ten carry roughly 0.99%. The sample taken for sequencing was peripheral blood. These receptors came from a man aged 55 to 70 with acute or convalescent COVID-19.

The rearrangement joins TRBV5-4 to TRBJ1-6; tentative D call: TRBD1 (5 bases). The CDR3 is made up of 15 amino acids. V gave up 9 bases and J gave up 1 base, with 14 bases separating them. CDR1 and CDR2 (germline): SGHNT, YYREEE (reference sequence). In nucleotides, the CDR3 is TGTGCCACCAGACCAGGGAATTCCTATAATTCACCCCTCCACTTT. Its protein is CATRPGNSYNSPLHF.

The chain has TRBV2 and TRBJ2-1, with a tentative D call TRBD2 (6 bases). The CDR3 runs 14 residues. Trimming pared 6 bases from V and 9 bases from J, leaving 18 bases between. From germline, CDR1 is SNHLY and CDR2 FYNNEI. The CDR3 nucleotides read TGTGCCAGCAGGTGGCTGACTAGTGGCGGTGAGCAGTTCTTC. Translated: CASRWLTSGGEQFF. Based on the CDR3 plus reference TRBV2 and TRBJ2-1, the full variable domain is EPEVTQTPSHQVTQMGQEVILRCVPISNHLYFYWYRQILGQKVEFLVSFYNNEISEKSEIFDDQFSVERPDGSNFTLKIRSTKLEDSAMYFCASRWLTSGGEQFFGPGTRLTVL.

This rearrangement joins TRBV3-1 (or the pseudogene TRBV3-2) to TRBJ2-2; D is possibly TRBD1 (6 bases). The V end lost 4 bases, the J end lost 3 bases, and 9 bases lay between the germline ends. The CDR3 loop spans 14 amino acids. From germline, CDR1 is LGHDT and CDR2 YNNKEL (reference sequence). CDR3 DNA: TGTGCCAGCAGCCGGGACACCTACACCGGGGAGCTGTTTTTT. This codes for CASSRDTYTGELFF.

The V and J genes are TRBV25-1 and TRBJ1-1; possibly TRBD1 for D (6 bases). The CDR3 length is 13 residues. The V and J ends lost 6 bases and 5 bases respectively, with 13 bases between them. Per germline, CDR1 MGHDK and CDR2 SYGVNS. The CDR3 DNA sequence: TGTGCCAGCAGACGGGGGGCATTAACTGAAGCTTTCTTT. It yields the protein CASRRGALTEAFF.

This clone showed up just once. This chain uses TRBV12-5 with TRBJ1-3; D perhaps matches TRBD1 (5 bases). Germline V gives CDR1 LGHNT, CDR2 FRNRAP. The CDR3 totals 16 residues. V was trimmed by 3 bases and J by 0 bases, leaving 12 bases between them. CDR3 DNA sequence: TGTGCTAGTGGTTTCATCCTCGACAGCTCTGGAAACACCATATATTTT. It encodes CASGFILDSSGNTIYF.

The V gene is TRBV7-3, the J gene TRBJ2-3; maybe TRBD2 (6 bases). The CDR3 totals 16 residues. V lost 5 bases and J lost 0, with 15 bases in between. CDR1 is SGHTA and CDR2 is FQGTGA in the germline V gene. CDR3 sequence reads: CASSPNRDLSTDTQYF. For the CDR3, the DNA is TGTGCCAGCAGCCCAAATAGGGACTTAAGCACAGATACGCAGTATTTT.

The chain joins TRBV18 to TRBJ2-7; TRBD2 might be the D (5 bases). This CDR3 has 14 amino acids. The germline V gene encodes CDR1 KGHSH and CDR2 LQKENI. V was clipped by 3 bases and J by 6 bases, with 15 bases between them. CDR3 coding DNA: TGTGCCAGCTCACCCGAAGTGGGGAGAAGCGAGCAGTACTTC. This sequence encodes CASSPEVGRSEQYF.

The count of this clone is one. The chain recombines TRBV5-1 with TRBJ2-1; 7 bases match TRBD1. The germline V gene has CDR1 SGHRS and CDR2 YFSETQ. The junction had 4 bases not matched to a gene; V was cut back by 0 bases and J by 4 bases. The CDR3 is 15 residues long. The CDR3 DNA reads TGCGCCAGCAGCTTGGGACAGGGCTTTTACAATGAGCAGTTCTTC. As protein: CASSLGQGFYNEQFF.

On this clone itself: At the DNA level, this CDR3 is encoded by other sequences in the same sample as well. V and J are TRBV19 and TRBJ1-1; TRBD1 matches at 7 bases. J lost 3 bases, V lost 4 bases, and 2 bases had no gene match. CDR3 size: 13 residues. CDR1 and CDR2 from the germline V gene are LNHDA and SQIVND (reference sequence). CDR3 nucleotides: TGTGCCAGTAGTACCACAGGGGACACTGAAGCTTTCTTT. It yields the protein CASSTTGDTEAFF.

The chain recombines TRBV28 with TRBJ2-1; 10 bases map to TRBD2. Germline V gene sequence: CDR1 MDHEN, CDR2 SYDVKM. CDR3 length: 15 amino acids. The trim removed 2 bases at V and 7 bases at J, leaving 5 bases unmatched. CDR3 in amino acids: CASSLPGLAENEQFF. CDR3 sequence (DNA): TGTGCCAGCAGTTTACCTGGACTAGCGGAGAATGAGCAGTTCTTC.

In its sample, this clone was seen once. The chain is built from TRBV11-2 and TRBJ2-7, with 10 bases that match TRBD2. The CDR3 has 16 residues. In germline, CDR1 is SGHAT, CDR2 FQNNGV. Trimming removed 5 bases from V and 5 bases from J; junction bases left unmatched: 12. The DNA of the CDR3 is TGTGCCAGCAGCGTCCCCAGCGGGAGGGCCCTCAACGAGCAGTACTTC. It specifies CASSVPSGRALNEQYF.

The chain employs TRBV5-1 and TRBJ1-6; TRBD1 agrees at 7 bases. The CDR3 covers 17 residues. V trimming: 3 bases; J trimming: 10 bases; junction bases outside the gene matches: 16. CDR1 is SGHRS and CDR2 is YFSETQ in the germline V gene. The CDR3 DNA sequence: TGCGCCAGCAGCTCCGGACAGGTGGGGTCCGTAGGGTCACCCCTCCACTTT. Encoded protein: CASSSGQVGSVGSPLHF.

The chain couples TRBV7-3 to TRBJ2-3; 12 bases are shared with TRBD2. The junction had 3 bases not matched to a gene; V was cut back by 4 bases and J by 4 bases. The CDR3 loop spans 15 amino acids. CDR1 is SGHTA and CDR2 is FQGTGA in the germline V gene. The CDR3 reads CASSSTSGSPDTQYF. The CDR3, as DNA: TGTGCCAGCAGCTCGACTAGCGGGAGCCCAGATACGCAGTATTTT.

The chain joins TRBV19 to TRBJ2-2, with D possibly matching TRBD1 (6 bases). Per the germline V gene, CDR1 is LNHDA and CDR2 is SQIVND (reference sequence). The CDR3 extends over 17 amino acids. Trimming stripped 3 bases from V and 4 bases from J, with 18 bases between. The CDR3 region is CASSIRSWQGPTGELFF. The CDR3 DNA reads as TGTGCCAGTAGTATTAGAAGCTGGCAGGGGCCCACCGGGGAGCTGTTTTTT.

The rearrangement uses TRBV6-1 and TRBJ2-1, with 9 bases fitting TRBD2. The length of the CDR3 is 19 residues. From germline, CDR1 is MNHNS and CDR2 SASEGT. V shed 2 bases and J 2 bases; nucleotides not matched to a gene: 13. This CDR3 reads CASSELAGKSLPPYNEQFF. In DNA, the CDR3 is TGTGCCAGCAGTGAACTAGCGGGAAAAAGTCTCCCGCCCTACAATGAGCAGTTCTTC.

This CDR3 reads CASSLGGSGSHDEQFF. The CDR3 nucleotides read TGCGCCAGCAGCTTGGGCGGTAGCGGGAGTCACGATGAGCAGTTCTTC. The chain has TRBV5-1 and TRBJ2-1, with TRBD2 matching 9 bases. V lost 0 bases to trimming and J lost 8 bases; unmatched junction nucleotides: 9. There are 16 residues in the CDR3. In germline, CDR1 is SGHRS, CDR2 YFSETQ.

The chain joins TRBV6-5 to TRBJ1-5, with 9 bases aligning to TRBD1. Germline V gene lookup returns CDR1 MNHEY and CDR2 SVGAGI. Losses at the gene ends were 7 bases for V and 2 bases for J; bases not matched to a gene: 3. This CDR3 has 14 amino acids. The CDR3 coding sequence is TGTGCCAGCACCAGGACAGGGGGCAATCAGCCCCAGCATTTT. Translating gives CASTRTGGNQPQHF.

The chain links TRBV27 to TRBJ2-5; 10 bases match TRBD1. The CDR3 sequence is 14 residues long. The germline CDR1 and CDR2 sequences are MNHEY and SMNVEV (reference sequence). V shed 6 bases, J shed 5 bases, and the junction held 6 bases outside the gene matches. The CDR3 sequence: CASSLPGQGETQYF. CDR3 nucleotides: TGTGCCAGCAGCCTACCGGGACAGGGGGAGACCCAGTACTTC.

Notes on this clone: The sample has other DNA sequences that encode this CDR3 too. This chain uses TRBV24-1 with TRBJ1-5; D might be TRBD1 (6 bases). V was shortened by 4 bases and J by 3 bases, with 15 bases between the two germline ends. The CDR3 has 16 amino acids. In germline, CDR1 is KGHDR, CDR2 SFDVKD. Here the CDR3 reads CATSDPRGGDNQPQHF. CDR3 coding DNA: TGTGCCACCAGTGACCCTAGGGGGGGTGACAATCAGCCCCAGCATTTT.

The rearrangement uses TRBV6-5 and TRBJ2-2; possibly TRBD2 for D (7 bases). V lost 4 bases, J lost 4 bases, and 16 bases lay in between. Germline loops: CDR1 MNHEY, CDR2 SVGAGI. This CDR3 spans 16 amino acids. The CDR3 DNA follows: TGTGCCAGCAGTTCCCCCGGGGGGCAGGGCACCGGGGAGCTGTTTTTT. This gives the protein CASSSPGGQGTGELFF.

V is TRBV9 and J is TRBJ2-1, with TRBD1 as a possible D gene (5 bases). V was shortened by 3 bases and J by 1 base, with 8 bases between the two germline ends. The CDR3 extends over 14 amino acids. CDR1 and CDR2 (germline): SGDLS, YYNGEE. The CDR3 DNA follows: TGTGCCAGCAGCGATCGACAGTCCTACAATGAGCAGTTCTTC. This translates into CASSDRQSYNEQFF.

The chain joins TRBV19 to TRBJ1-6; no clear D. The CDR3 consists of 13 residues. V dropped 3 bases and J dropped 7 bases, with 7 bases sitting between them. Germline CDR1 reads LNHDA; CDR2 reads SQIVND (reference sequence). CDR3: CASSMARNSPLHF. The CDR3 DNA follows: TGTGCCAGTAGTATGGCCCGAAATTCACCCCTCCACTTT. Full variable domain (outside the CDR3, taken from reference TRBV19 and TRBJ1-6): DGGITQSPKYLFRKEGQNVTLSCEQNLNHDAMYWYRQDPGQGLRLIYYSQIVNDFQKGDIAEGYSVSREKKESFPLTVTSAQKNPTAFYLCASSMARNSPLHFGNGTRLTVT.

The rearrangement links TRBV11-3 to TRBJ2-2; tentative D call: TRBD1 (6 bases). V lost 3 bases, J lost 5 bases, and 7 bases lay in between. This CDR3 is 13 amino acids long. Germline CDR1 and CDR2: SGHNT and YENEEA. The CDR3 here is CASSFRGTGELFF. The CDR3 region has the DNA TGTGCCAGCAGCTTTAGGGGGACCGGGGAGCTGTTTTTT.

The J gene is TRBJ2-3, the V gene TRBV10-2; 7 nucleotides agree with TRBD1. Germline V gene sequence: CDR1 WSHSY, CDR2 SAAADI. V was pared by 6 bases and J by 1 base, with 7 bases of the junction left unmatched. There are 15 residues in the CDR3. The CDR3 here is CASRPDRDGTDTQYF. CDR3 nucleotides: TGCGCCAGCAGACCCGACAGGGATGGCACAGATACGCAGTATTTT.

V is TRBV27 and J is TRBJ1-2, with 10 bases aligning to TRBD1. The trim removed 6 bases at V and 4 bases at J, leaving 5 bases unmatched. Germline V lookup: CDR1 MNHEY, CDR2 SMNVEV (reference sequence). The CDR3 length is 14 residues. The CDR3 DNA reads TGTGCCAGCAGAGGGACAGGGGAATTCTATGGCTACACCTTC. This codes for CASRGTGEFYGYTF.

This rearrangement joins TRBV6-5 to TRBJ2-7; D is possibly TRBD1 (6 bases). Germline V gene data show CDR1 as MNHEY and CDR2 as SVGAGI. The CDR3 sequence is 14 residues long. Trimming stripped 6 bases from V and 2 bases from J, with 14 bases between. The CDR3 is CASSPSGTPYEQYF. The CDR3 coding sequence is TGTGCCAGCAGCCCATCGGGGACACCCTACGAGCAGTACTTC.